This TCR beta chain was identified during a study of blood T cell repertoires in COVID-19. Assay: immunoSEQ multiplex PCR; the TCRdb copy retains only in-frame clones and omits some. The sample carries 330,000 or so clones, 88% recorded once. The CDR3 has 15 residues. From germline, CDR1 is KGHSH and CDR2 LQKENI. Trimming took off 3 bases at V and 6 bases at J, with 14 bases between the two ends. The gene calls are TRBV18 and TRBJ2-2, with D possibly being TRBD1 (7 bases). Sequenced material: PBMCs or T cells enriched from blood (not recorded which). The source of this sequence is a woman aged 25 to 39 who had been exposed to COVID-19. The CDR3 is CASSPEGARAGELFF. CDR3 in DNA: TGTGCCAGCTCACCGGAGGGGGCGAGGGCCGGGGAGCTGTTTTTT.